Here is one T cell receptor beta chain with its context. The antigen is undetermined. Germline V CDR1 and CDR2: SGHDT, YYEEEE. Trimming cost V 4 bases and J 11 bases, with 15 bases left between them. The CDR3 length is 12 residues. The primer mix had 60 Vbeta and 13 Jbeta primers. The protocol was immunoSEQ multiplex PCR, while the TCRdb copy is restricted to in-frame clones and leaves out a portion. The sample has about 160,000 clones; roughly four fifths are singletons. The data originate from a study of cytomegalovirus exposure and HLA in healthy donors. Overall study context: Earlier work reported roughly 120 million unique TCR beta sequences from 150 million to 200 million T cells. Study-level points and caveats: Reportedly, fewer N-insertions than the roughly 700-donor mean appeared in an Asian-associated ancestry cluster in a later analysis. From TCR beta sequences, most subjects' HLA-A and HLA-B alleles were reportedly predicted accurately. The availability of immune exposure information extended only to CMV serostatus.

The material sequenced was PBMCs. This receptor was identified in a woman aged 50 to 65 in good health and CMV-seronegative. V and J are TRBV5-6 and TRBJ1-1; a weak D match, TRBD1 (5 bases). CDR3 DNA: TGTGCCAGCAGCCGACGCAGCCCAGGGGCTTTCTTT. This sequence encodes CASSRRSPGAFF.